This T cell receptor (beta chain) derives from a study of T cells in Graves' hyperthyroidism and ophthalmopathy. As concerns this clonotype: No antigen is known for it.

V shed 3 bases and J shed 7 bases, with 13 bases lying between them. The CDR3 runs 13 residues. Germline lookup yields CDR1 DFQATT and CDR2 SNEGSKA (reference sequence). Study-wide results and limits: Most thyroid clonotypes with frequency above 0.001 were detected in blood.

Amplified regions were TCR beta CDR3 sequences from RNA transcripts. HTBI primers were employed in a first-round RT-PCR of the TCR CDR3. Each CDR3 protein gets one entry after TCRdb re-called the multiplex PCR reads with MiXCR. The sample comprises 500,000 to 800,000 distinct CDR3 sequences, about 45% of which are singletons, and approximately 6.8% rests with the top ten. The clonotype originates from an adult man with Graves' disease, either hyperthyroidism or ophthalmopathy (not recorded which). The sample consisted of peripheral blood or thyroid tissue (not recorded which). The rearrangement links TRBV20-1 to TRBJ2-4; TRBD2 might be the D (5 bases). The chain's CDR3 is CSASSGLGNIQYF. The DNA of the CDR3 is TGCAGTGCTAGCTCGGGATTGGGGAACATTCAGTACTTC.